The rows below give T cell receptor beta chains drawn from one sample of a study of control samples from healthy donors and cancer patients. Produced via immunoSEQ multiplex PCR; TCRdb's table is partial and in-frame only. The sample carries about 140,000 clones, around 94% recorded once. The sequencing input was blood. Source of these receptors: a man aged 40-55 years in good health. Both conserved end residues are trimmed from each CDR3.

CDR3 protein: ATSRGDYNEQF; V gene: TRBV15
CDR3 protein: ASTGLTGELF; V gene: TRBV27
CDR3 protein: ASSESTTGYT; V gene: TRBV25-1
CDR3 protein: ASSQRQGWETQY; V gene: TRBV3-1/TRBV3-2
CDR3 protein: SASMKGARNTEAF; V gene: TRBV20-1
CDR3 protein: ASSPMGNLYEQY; V gene: TRBV13
CDR3 protein: AIRRGPGNEQF; V gene: TRBV10-3
CDR3 protein: ASSTRPLATNEKLF; V gene: TRBV9
CDR3 protein: ASSWGRYGYT; V gene: TRBV28
CDR3 protein: ASSLPGTSEAF; V gene: TRBV3-1/TRBV3-2
CDR3 protein: ASSERGGLSNYGYT; V gene: TRBV6-1
CDR3 protein: ASSSSWGTTKETQY; V gene: TRBV7-8
CDR3 protein: ASSVGTDLAENTGELF; V gene: TRBV9
CDR3 protein: ASSVDSEELF; V gene: TRBV9
CDR3 protein: ASSLGTAGVGNTIY; V gene: TRBV7-9
CDR3 protein: ASGGSSYNSPLH; V gene: TRBV7-8
CDR3 protein: ASSLMVRDTEAF; V gene: TRBV5-1
CDR3 protein: ASRRNRDRYNSPLH; V gene: TRBV19
CDR3 protein: ATPGRGNTGELF; V gene: TRBV15
CDR3 protein: ASNIGTGYYEQY; V gene: TRBV6-5
CDR3 protein: ASSQDADGYYEQY; V gene: TRBV4-1
CDR3 protein: ASSVGGTREHIQY; V gene: TRBV9
CDR3 protein: ASSTTGVGYGYT; V gene: TRBV6-5
CDR3 protein: ASSKTEPQH; V gene: TRBV3-1/TRBV3-2
CDR3 protein: ASSLEQGNPEAF; V gene: TRBV11-1
CDR3 protein: ASSLTGSSGKQF; V gene: TRBV7-2
CDR3 protein: ASSGQPTEQF; V gene: TRBV12-3/TRBV12-4
CDR3 protein: ASSLFQGSGTQY; V gene: TRBV7-9
CDR3 protein: ASSSTDTQY; V gene: TRBV12-3/TRBV12-4
CDR3 protein: ASSLNRGGETQY; V gene: TRBV7-8
CDR3 protein: ASSSGQGGGELF; V gene: TRBV5-1
CDR3 protein: ASRPYLTLDRVDNQPQH; V gene: TRBV2
CDR3 protein: ASSKQGTYNEQF; V gene: TRBV5-1
CDR3 protein: ASSEGPNRVAYGYT; V gene: TRBV2
CDR3 protein: ASGLGSLGNQPQH; V gene: TRBV12-5
CDR3 protein: ASSVGGTNNEKLF; V gene: TRBV9
CDR3 protein: ATSDIKETQY; V gene: TRBV24-1
CDR3 protein: ASSSPGQGNVAF; V gene: TRBV5-1
CDR3 protein: ASSEQVSSGNTIY; V gene: TRBV21-1
CDR3 protein: ASSSPPGLAGGFTDTQY; V gene: TRBV7-9
CDR3 protein: ASSPGQGGEQY; V gene: TRBV28
CDR3 protein: ASSRMVSSSYEQY; V gene: TRBV19
CDR3 protein: ASSLDRNTEAF; V gene: TRBV5-6
CDR3 protein: ASSSFTIPNTEAF; V gene: TRBV5-5
CDR3 protein: ASSRYPPDGAF; V gene: TRBV19
CDR3 protein: ASRDYRDTGELF; V gene: TRBV10-2
CDR3 protein: ASSLSLTLGYEQY; V gene: TRBV5-1
CDR3 protein: AIANTDQPQH; V gene: TRBV10-3
CDR3 protein: ASSVVAGVPNEQF; V gene: TRBV9
CDR3 protein: ASSSRAGGNTDTQY; V gene: TRBV27
CDR3 protein: ATSRDSGRFGEQF; V gene: TRBV15
CDR3 protein: ASSEGGGAGEKLF; V gene: TRBV2
CDR3 protein: ASSVGQFNTYEQY; V gene: TRBV5-1
CDR3 protein: ASSPGGTGNYGYT; V gene: TRBV5-1
CDR3 protein: ASAPDRNTEAF; V gene: TRBV18